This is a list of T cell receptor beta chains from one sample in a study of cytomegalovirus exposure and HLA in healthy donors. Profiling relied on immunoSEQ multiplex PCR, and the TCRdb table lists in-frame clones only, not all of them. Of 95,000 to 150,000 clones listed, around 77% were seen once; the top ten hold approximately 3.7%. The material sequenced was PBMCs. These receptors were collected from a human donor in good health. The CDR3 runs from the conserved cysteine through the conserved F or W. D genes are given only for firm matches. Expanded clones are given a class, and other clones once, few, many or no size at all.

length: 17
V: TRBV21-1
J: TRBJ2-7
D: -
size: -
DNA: TGTGCCAGCAGCAAAGAAGAGGTAGGGGCTATCAAGAACGAGCAGTACTTC
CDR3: CASSKEEVGAIKNEQYF

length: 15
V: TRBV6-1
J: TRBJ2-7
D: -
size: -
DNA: TGTGCCAGCAGGACATCCATGGGGGGTGTCTACGAGCAGTACTTC
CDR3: CASRTSMGGVYEQYF

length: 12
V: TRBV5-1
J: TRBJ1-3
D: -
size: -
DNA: TGCGCCAGCAGCACAGTCGGAAACACCATATATTTT
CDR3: CASSTVGNTIYF

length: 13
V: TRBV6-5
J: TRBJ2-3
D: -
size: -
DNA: TGTGCCAGCAGTTACCCGGGTTCAGATACGCAGTATTTT
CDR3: CASSYPGSDTQYF

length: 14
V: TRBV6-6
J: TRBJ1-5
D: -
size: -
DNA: TGTGCCAGCAAAAAAGACAGTAGGAATCAGCCCCAGCATTTT
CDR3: CASKKDSRNQPQHF

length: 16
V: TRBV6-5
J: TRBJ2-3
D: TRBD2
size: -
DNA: TGTGCCAGCAGTTACTTAGGCGCGGGAGGCACAGATACGCAGTATTTT
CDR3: CASSYLGAGGTDTQYF

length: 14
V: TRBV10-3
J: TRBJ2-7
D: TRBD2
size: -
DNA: TGTGCCATCAAACTTCCGGGACTAGCTGGCGAGCAGTACTTC
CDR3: CAIKLPGLAGEQYF

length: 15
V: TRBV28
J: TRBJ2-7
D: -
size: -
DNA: TGTGCCAGCAGTTTACAAGGGGCCCACTCCTACGAGCAGTACTTC
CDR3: CASSLQGAHSYEQYF

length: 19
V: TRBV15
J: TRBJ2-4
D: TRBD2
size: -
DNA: TGTGCCACCAGCAGAGATCTAGCGGGAATATTGCAGGACAAAAACATTCAGTACTTC
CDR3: CATSRDLAGILQDKNIQYF

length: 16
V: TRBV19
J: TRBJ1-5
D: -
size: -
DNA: TGTGCCAGTAGTATAAAAGGGGCAAGAAGCAATCAGCCCCAGCATTTT
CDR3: CASSIKGARSNQPQHF

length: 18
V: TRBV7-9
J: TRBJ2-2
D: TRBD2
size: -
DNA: TGTGCCAGCAGCTTACCACGTCGACTAGCGGGAGTTACCGGGGAGCTGTTTTTT
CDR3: CASSLPRRLAGVTGELFF

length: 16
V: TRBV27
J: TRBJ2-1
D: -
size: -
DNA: TGTGCCAGCAGTTTATTACCGGGAGCCCGCTACAATGAGCAGTTCTTC
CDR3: CASSLLPGARYNEQFF

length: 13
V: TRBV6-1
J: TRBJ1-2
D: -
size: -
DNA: TGTGCCACCAAAACAGGGATTGGCTATGGCTACACCTTC
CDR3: CATKTGIGYGYTF

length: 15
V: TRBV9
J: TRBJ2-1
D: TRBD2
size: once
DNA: TGTGCCAGCAGGCCGGGGGAGGGGAGGGTCAATGAGCAGTTCTTC
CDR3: CASRPGEGRVNEQFF

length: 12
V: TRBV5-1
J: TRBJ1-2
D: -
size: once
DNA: TGCGCCAGCAGCCCGGGGGACTATGGCTACACCTTC
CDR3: CASSPGDYGYTF